The entry below gives a single TCR beta chain sequence along with its context. Its binding antigen is unknown. The record has no base qualities; no much larger clone is one base away. The sample originates from a study of technical replicates of blood from a handful of donors (dated by TCRdb to about 2017). The library was prepared using the immunoSEQ multiplex PCR assay. Here the immuneACCESS table is served through TCRdb, limited to in-frame sequences with V and J called. Missing clones are a known gap in these copies; in checked studies unresolved V genes cover under half, and the rest lacks a known reason. The sample table holds about 81,000 clones, of which about 97% were seen once. The leading ten clones occupy 0.2% of the sample. Trimming costs V 1 base and J 7 bases, and their ends lie 14 bases apart. The germline V gene provides CDR1 KGHSY and CDR2 FQNENV. The CDR3 contains 15 residues, cysteine and phenylalanine counted. This entry keeps only the CDR3 DNA: 45 bases, framed from base 1.

The sequence links TRBV16 to TRBJ1-5; tentative D gene TRBD1, with 6 bases matching. The TCR comes from a human donor in good health. Input material: T cells isolated from PBMCs. The sequence in DNA is TGTGCCAGCAGCCAATTGGGCACAGGGAAACAGCCCCAGCATTTT. It translates as CASSQLGTGKQPQHF.